Following are 23 T cell receptor beta chains from one sample sequenced in a study of early T cells in non-severe SARS-CoV-2 infection. TCRdb ran MiXCR on the 5' RACE reads and lists one entry per CDR3 protein. The data contain some 66,000 distinct CDR3 sequences, approximately 13% of them singletons. Sequencing was carried out using whole blood. These receptors were collected from an adult who was a healthcare worker with PCR-confirmed SARS-CoV-2 infection or an uninfected control (not recorded which).

This clonotype has at least ten counts. The rearrangement links TRBV7-8 to TRBJ2-1, with 7 positions matching TRBD2. The CDR3 loop spans 14 amino acids. After removal of 2 bases from V and 6 bases from J, the junction contained 4 bases not matched to a gene. From germline, CDR1 is SGHVS and CDR2 FQNEAQ. The CDR3 sequence: CASSLRGGGNEQFF. The CDR3 nucleotides read TGTGCCAGCAGCTTACGGGGCGGGGGCAATGAGCAGTTCTTC.

In this sample, this clonotype turned up many times. The rearrangement joins TRBV24-1 to TRBJ2-2; no reliable D call. Germline V gene lookup returns CDR1 KGHDR and CDR2 SFDVKD. The V gene lost 1 base and the J gene lost 7 bases, with 3 bases spanning the gap. There are 12 residues in the CDR3. CDR3 amino acids: CATSDLFGELFF. The CDR3 DNA reads TGTGCCACCAGTGATTTATTCGGGGAGCTGTTTTTT.

At least ten counts were recorded for this clonotype. The V and J genes are TRBV11-2 and TRBJ2-3; D is unclear. CDR3 length: 15 amino acids. Germline V gives CDR1 SGHAT, CDR2 FQNNGV. The germline V and J ends were trimmed by 4 bases and 2 bases, with 13 bases remaining between them. CDR3 in amino acids: CASSWGIKNTDTQYF. For the CDR3, the DNA is TGTGCCAGCAGCTGGGGAATAAAGAACACAGATACGCAGTATTTT.

The chain has TRBV2 and TRBJ2-2; D gene ambiguous. With 0 bases removed from V and 4 bases from J, the gap between germline ends came to 3 bases. Per germline, CDR1 SNHLY and CDR2 FYNNEI. There are 13 residues in the CDR3. In DNA form, the CDR3 reads TGTGCCAGCAGTGAAGCGGTCACCGGGGAGCTGTTTTTT. This translates into CASSEAVTGELFF.

This clonotype was recorded at least ten times. The CDR3 sequence: CASSEGTGKNYEQYF. CDR3 bases: TGTGCCAGCAGTGAAGGGACAGGGAAAAACTACGAGCAGTACTTC. The chain links TRBV2 to TRBJ2-7; 8 nucleotides line up with TRBD1. The CDR3 covers 15 residues. Per the germline V gene, CDR1 is SNHLY and CDR2 is FYNNEI. J gave up 3 bases and V 1 base, and 5 bases lay outside the gene matches.

This clonotype has a handful of counts. The CDR3 DNA is TGCAGTGGGTCTCGAGGGAGAATAAACGAGCAGTACTTC. It codes for CSGSRGRINEQYF. The chain employs TRBV20-1 and TRBJ2-7, with D perhaps TRBD2 (5 bases). Germline-derived CDR1 and CDR2 are DFQATT and SNEGSKA (reference sequence). The CDR3 loop spans 13 amino acids. Trimming cost V 7 bases and J 5 bases, with 18 bases left between them.

This clonotype was recorded at least ten times. The chain links TRBV7-8 to TRBJ2-7; the D gene is possibly TRBD2 (7 bases). CDR3 size: 15 residues. Trimming shortened V by 2 bases and J by 0 bases, and 11 bases separated the two germline ends. Germline V gives CDR1 SGHVS, CDR2 FQNEAQ. CDR3 sequence reads: CASSLSAGASYEQYF. The CDR3 bases are TGTGCCAGCAGCTTAAGTGCGGGGGCCTCCTACGAGCAGTACTTC.

In this sample, this clonotype turned up many times. This chain links TRBV6-2 or TRBV6-3 with TRBJ2-1, with D perhaps TRBD2 (5 bases). The CDR3 is 15 amino acids. V shed 5 bases and J shed 6 bases, with 17 bases lying between them. Germline values: CDR1 MNHEY, CDR2 SVGEGT. DNA of the CDR3: TGTGCCAGCAGTGGACGAAGGCTAGCAGTCAATGAGCAGTTCTTC. Translating it yields CASSGRRLAVNEQFF.

About this clonotype: This clone may be a read error of a much larger clone one base away. This rearrangement joins TRBV15 to TRBJ2-1; D might be TRBD1 or TRBD2, each matching 6 bases. Germline V gene lookup returns CDR1 LNHNV and CDR2 YYDKDF (reference sequence). The CDR3 contains 18 residues. The CDR3 reads CATTRDSRVGGLYNEQFF. In DNA form, the CDR3 reads TGTGCCACCACCAGAGATTCTCGTGTGGGGGGCCTATACAATGAGCAGTTCTTC.

This chain uses TRBV5-6 with TRBJ2-1, with 9 bases that match TRBD1. Trimming took 2 bases from V and 1 from J; bases not matched to a gene: 7. CDR1 SGHDT and CDR2 YYEEEE come from the germline V gene. The CDR3 extends over 17 amino acids. CDR3 coding DNA: TGTGCCAGCAGCTTTCCCCGGGACAGGGTTTCCTACAATGAGCAGTTCTTC. Its protein product is CASSFPRDRVSYNEQFF. Looking up the rest from reference TRBV5-6 and TRBJ2-1 gives the full variable domain: DAGVTQSPTHLIKTRGQQVTLRCSPKSGHDTVSWYQQALGQGPQFIFQYYEEEERQRGNFPDRFSGHQFPNYSSELNVNALLLGDSALYLCASSFPRDRVSYNEQFFGPGTRLTVL.

The rearrangement links TRBV7-2 to TRBJ2-3, with 9 bases aligning to TRBD2. This CDR3 region has 17 residues. Germline CDR1 is SGHTA and CDR2 is FQGNSA. Germline trimming cut 6 bases from V and 4 bases from J; bases unmatched to any gene: 14. The CDR3 here is CASRSRTPGLASDTQYF. Here the CDR3 DNA reads TGTGCCAGCAGGTCAAGAACCCCGGGACTAGCATCAGATACGCAGTATTTT.

This chain joins TRBV7-7 and TRBJ2-1; D is possibly TRBD2 (5 bases). Per germline, CDR1 SSHAT and CDR2 FNYEAQ (reference sequence). V dropped 1 base and J dropped 6 bases, with 7 bases sitting between them. The CDR3 is made up of 13 amino acids. CDR3 in DNA: TGTGCCAGCAGCTTAGACGCGGGCAATGAGCAGTTCTTC. Translated, it gives CASSLDAGNEQFF.

This clonotype was found many times. This chain joins TRBV6-4 and TRBJ1-2; 9 nucleotides agree with TRBD1. Germline V gives CDR1 MRHNA, CDR2 SNTAGT. This CDR3 has 14 amino acids. Germline trimming cut 7 bases from V and 5 bases from J; bases unmatched to any gene: 8. The DNA for the CDR3 is TGTGCCAGCACCCCGGACAGGGGTGTTTATGGCTACACCTTC. As protein: CASTPDRGVYGYTF.

This clonotype was recorded many times. The V and J genes are TRBV20-1 and TRBJ1-1; D unclear. The germline V and J ends were trimmed by 6 bases and 5 bases, with 16 bases remaining between them. CDR3 size: 13 residues. Germline V gene data show CDR1 as DFQATT and CDR2 as SNEGSKA (reference sequence). The CDR3 sequence: CSAQNPGGTEAFF. The CDR3 nucleotides read TGCAGTGCACAGAACCCCGGTGGGACTGAAGCTTTCTTT.

This clonotype was seen more than once but under ten times. The J gene is TRBJ2-1, the V gene TRBV6-6, with 10 nucleotides matching TRBD2. Trimming cost V 5 bases and J 2 bases; bases outside gene matches: 6. Per germline, CDR1 MNHNY and CDR2 SVGAGI (reference sequence). CDR3 length: 16 residues. CDR3 region: CASSHGLADTYNEQFF. The CDR3 bases are TGTGCCAGCAGTCATGGACTAGCGGACACCTACAATGAGCAGTTCTTC.

This clonotype was seen a handful of times. J is TRBJ2-3 and V is TRBV7-8; D might be TRBD2 (6 bases). V lost 8 bases to trimming and J lost 0 bases, with 12 bases between them. Per the germline V gene, CDR1 is SGHVS and CDR2 is FQNEAQ. The CDR3 is 14 residues long. CDR3 nucleotide sequence: TGTGCCAGCTATACGGGAGCTAGCACAGATACGCAGTATTTT. Encoded protein: CASYTGASTDTQYF.

This clonotype came up a few times. V and J are TRBV7-2 and TRBJ1-2, with D uncertain. CDR1 is SGHTA and CDR2 is FQGNSA in the germline V gene. CDR3 size: 11 residues. The V and J ends lost 5 bases and 5 bases respectively, with 6 bases between them. In nucleotides, the CDR3 is TGTGCCAGCAGCATCCAATATGGCTACACCTTC. Protein sequence: CASSIQYGYTF.

This clonotype was recorded many times. The genes are TRBV5-4 and TRBJ2-2; D possibly corresponds to TRBD2 (6 bases). The CDR3 is made up of 15 amino acids. V was clipped by 4 bases and J by 2 bases, with 12 bases between them. Germline V lookup: CDR1 SGHNT, CDR2 YYREEE (reference sequence). The CDR3 nucleotides read TGTGCCAGCAGCCGGGGGACCGTCAACACCGGGGAGCTGTTTTTT. Amino acid sequence: CASSRGTVNTGELFF.

The chain links TRBV20-1 to TRBJ2-5; 12 bases match TRBD2. There are 13 residues in the CDR3. Germline V gene data show CDR1 as DFQATT and CDR2 as SNEGSKA (reference sequence). The trim removed 6 bases at V and 2 bases at J, leaving 1 base unmatched. The CDR3 sequence is CSATSGGQETQYF. The CDR3 DNA is TGCAGTGCCACTAGCGGGGGGCAAGAGACCCAGTACTTC.

This clonotype was counted only a few times. The gene calls are TRBV10-2 and TRBJ2-5; D is ambiguous. V gave up 2 bases and J gave up 5 bases, with 6 bases separating them. Germline CDR1 WSHSY, CDR2 SAAADI. The CDR3 extends over 12 amino acids. In DNA form, the CDR3 reads TGCGCCAGCAGTGAGACCCCGGAGACCCAGTACTTC. Encoded protein: CASSETPETQYF.

Many counts were recorded for this clonotype. The chain is built from TRBV6-5 and TRBJ1-1; unclear D gene. Per the germline V gene, CDR1 is MNHEY and CDR2 is SVGAGI. V was shortened by 1 base and J by 4 bases, with 13 bases between the two germline ends. CDR3 length equals 15 residues. In DNA, the CDR3 is TGTGCCAGCAGTTACTGGGCGGACCCGGGCACTGAAGCTTTCTTT. It specifies CASSYWADPGTEAFF.

This clonotype was seen ten or more times. V and J are TRBV19 and TRBJ2-1; the D is unclear. V was pared by 7 bases and J by 0 bases, with 7 bases between. The CDR3 runs 13 residues. CDR1 and CDR2 (germline): LNHDA, SQIVND (reference sequence). The DNA for the CDR3 is TGTGCCAGTAATGCTGACTCCTACAATGAGCAGTTCTTC. This codes for CASNADSYNEQFF.

This clonotype was seen only a few times. The chain combines TRBV29-1 with TRBJ2-1; 7 nucleotides agree with TRBD2. The CDR3 contains 13 residues. V shed 7 bases and J 7 bases; nucleotides not matched to a gene: 10. Per germline, CDR1 SQVTM and CDR2 ANQGSEA. The CDR3 region is CSDGGGPGNEQFF. In DNA, the CDR3 is TGCAGCGACGGGGGAGGGCCGGGTAATGAGCAGTTCTTC.